The present entry profiles one T cell receptor (beta chain) with its context. The germline gives CDR1 GTSNPN, CDR2 SVGIG (reference sequence). The CDR3 runs 16 residues. Trimming shortened V by 3 bases and J by 0 bases, and 12 bases separated the two germline ends. These data belong to a study of blood T cell repertoires in COVID-19. Study-wide context: Collection of acute and convalescent COVID-19 samples took place in the United States, Italy and Spain.

Generated by immunoSEQ multiplex PCR, the TCRdb table keeps only in-frame clones and is missing some. The table shows some 450,000 clones, with about 91% occurring only once. This chain uses TRBV30 with TRBJ2-6; D gene uncertain. This TCR was recovered from a woman between 45 and 65 years old with COVID-19, enrolled during active disease. The specimen sequenced was peripheral blood. CDR3 nucleotides: TGTGCCTGGAGAGACCGACACAGCTCTGGGGCCAACGTCCTGACTTTC. Protein: CAWRDRHSSGANVLTF.